Listed below are T cell receptor beta chains from one sample, sequenced in a study of T cells in Graves' hyperthyroidism and ophthalmopathy. TCRdb re-analysed the multiplex PCR reads in MiXCR, keeping a single row per CDR3 protein. The table has some 460,000 distinct CDR3 sequences, 15% to 19% seen once; the top ten hold about 7.7%. The specimen sequenced was blood. These receptors were obtained from a woman under 30 with Graves' hyperthyroidism. Each CDR3 is given with its conserved first and last residue. The D gene is left open where the match is weak. Size is omitted from some rows. Given values are once, few, many or a class for expanded clones.

many	TRBV28	.	TRBJ1-2	CASSLAAGLGYTF	TGTGCCAGCAGTTTGGCGGCAGGTCTTGGCTACACCTTC
many	TRBV4-1	.	TRBJ1-1	CASSQDLGREAFF	TGCGCCAGCAGCCAAGATTTGGGGAGGGAAGCTTTCTTT
.	TRBV19	TRBD1	TRBJ1-4	CASSTGTATNEKLFF	TGTGCCAGTAGTACCGGGACAGCAACTAATGAAAAACTGTTTTTT
many	TRBV20-1	TRBD2	TRBJ2-5	CSARGNIAGGLGETQYF	TGCAGTGCTAGGGGGAACATAGCGGGGGGGCTCGGAGAGACCCAGTACTTC
.	TRBV28	.	TRBJ1-1	CASRRKEMNTEAFF	TGTGCCAGCAGGAGGAAGGAGATGAACACTGAAGCTTTCTTT
few	TRBV6-1	.	TRBJ1-1	CASTPGRRNTEAFF	TGTGCCAGCACCCCGGGACGCAGGAACACTGAAGCTTTCTTT
few	TRBV7-8	TRBD2	TRBJ2-1	CASSPKAPGLVYNEQFF	TGTGCCAGCAGCCCGAAGGCTCCGGGACTAGTCTACAATGAGCAGTTCTTC
.	TRBV7-2	.	TRBJ1-5	CASSFSGNNQPQHF	TGTGCCAGCAGCTTTTCAGGGAACAATCAGCCCCAGCATTTT
.	TRBV7-2	.	TRBJ2-3	CASSPWGATDTQYF	TGTGCCAGCAGCCCCTGGGGTGCGACAGATACGCAGTATTTT
many	TRBV20-1	.	TRBJ2-1	CSARQEIYNEQFF	TGCAGTGCTAGACAGGAGATCTACAATGAGCAGTTCTTC
many	TRBV19	.	TRBJ2-1	CASSISSYNEQFF	TGTGCCAGTAGTATCAGCTCCTACAATGAGCAGTTCTTC
many	TRBV30	.	TRBJ1-2	CAWSVRQDYGYTF	TGTGCCTGGAGTGTACGGCAGGACTATGGCTACACCTTC
.	TRBV4-1	TRBD2	TRBJ2-5	CASSQGLKRGGQETQYF	TGCGCCAGCAGCCAAGGGTTAAAACGGGGGGGCCAAGAGACCCAGTACTTC
many	TRBV11-2	.	TRBJ2-2	CASSLAGTPTGELFF	TGTGCCAGCAGCCTAGCCGGGACTCCCACCGGGGAGCTGTTTTTT
many	TRBV28	TRBD2	TRBJ2-1	CAIGGGGPVNEQFF	TGTGCCATCGGGGGGGGGGGGCCGGTCAATGAGCAGTTCTTC
many	TRBV6-1	TRBD1	TRBJ2-2	CASSEPGQGNTGELFF	TGTGCCAGCAGTGAACCGGGACAGGGGAACACCGGGGAGCTGTTTTTT
once	TRBV20-1	TRBD1	TRBJ2-7	CSARAGTGGPEQYF	TGCAGTGCTAGAGCCGGGACAGGGGGTCCCGAGCAGTACTTC
.	TRBV2	.	TRBJ1-6	CASSPWGGTGSPLHF	TGTGCCAGCAGCCCCTGGGGGGGTACAGGATCACCCCTCCACTTT
many	TRBV29-1	.	TRBJ2-1	CSVQAAYNEQFF	TGCAGCGTTCAAGCCGCTTACAATGAGCAGTTCTTC
.	TRBV14	TRBD2	TRBJ2-3	CASSQEPAGLTDTQYF	TGTGCCAGCAGCCAAGAACCAGCGGGATTAACAGATACGCAGTATTTT
once	TRBV5-4	.	TRBJ2-4	CASSSTGTQNIQYF	TGTGCCAGCAGCTCGACAGGGACTCAAAACATTCAGTACTTC
.	TRBV7-6	.	TRBJ2-3	CASSSLVDSTDTQYF	TGTGCCAGCAGCAGCCTCGTAGACAGCACAGATACGCAGTATTTT
.	TRBV12-3/TRBV12-4	TRBD1	TRBJ1-1	CASSQQGFDTEAFF	TGTGCCAGCAGTCAACAGGGGTTCGACACTGAAGCTTTCTTT
many	TRBV29-1	.	TRBJ1-1	CSGRTNTEAFF	TGCAGCGGACGGACGAACACTGAAGCTTTCTTT
many	TRBV27	TRBD1	TRBJ2-7	CASSLSPATGAIYYEQYF	TGTGCCAGCAGTTTATCGCCGGCGACAGGGGCCATTTACTACGAGCAGTACTTC
many	TRBV28	TRBD2	TRBJ2-2	CASSSPRGGAGELFF	TGTGCCAGCAGTTCCCCTAGGGGAGGGGCCGGGGAGCTGTTTTTT
few	TRBV5-6	.	TRBJ2-2	CASSLGGRSTGELFF	TGTGCCAGCAGCTTGGGGGGGCGAAGTACCGGGGAGCTGTTTTTT
many	TRBV27	.	TRBJ2-7	CASSFVSGSYEQYF	TGTGCCAGCAGTTTTGTTTCAGGGAGTTACGAGCAGTACTTC
.	TRBV5-1	.	TRBJ1-4	CASQGATNEKLFF	TGCGCCAGCCAGGGTGCAACTAATGAAAAACTGTTTTTT
few	TRBV6-1	TRBD1	TRBJ1-4	CASSFPGQGGEKLFF	TGTGCCAGCAGTTTTCCGGGACAGGGCGGTGAAAAACTGTTTTTT
.	TRBV6-1	TRBD1	TRBJ1-2	CASSSAGTGGGYGYTF	TGTGCCAGCAGTTCCGCCGGGACAGGGGGCGGCTATGGCTACACCTTC
many	TRBV7-8	TRBD2	TRBJ2-3	CASSPRGVASGRGDTQYF	TGTGCCAGCAGCCCTCGAGGAGTTGCTAGCGGGAGAGGAGATACGCAGTATTTT
many	TRBV13	.	TRBJ2-1	CASSLRVPASYNEQFF	TGTGCCAGCAGCTTACGAGTCCCGGCCTCCTACAATGAGCAGTTCTTC
many	TRBV11-2	.	TRBJ2-1	CASSPTGEQFF	TGTGCCAGCAGCCCCACCGGGGAGCAGTTCTTC
many	TRBV6-6	.	TRBJ1-4	CASSYGGGEKLFF	TGTGCCAGCAGTTACGGAGGGGGGGAAAAACTGTTTTTT
once	TRBV2	TRBD1	TRBJ2-2	CASSPQGAGGELFF	TGTGCCAGCAGTCCGCAGGGGGCCGGCGGGGAGCTGTTTTTT